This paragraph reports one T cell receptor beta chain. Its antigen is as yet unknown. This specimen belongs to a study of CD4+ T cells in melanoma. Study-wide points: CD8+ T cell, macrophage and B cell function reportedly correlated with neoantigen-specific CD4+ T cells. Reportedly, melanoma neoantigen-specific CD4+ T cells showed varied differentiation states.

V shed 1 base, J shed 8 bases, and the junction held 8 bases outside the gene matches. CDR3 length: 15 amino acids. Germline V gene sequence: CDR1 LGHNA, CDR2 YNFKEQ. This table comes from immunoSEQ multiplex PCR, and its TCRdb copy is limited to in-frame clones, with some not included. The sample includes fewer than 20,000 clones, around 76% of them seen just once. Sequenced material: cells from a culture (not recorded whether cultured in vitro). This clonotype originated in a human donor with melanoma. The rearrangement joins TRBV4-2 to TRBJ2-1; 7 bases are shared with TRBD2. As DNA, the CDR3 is TGTGCCAGCAGCCAAGGCGACGGGGGGAACGATGAGCAGTTCTTC. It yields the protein CASSQGDGGNDEQFF.